The 9 T cell receptor beta chains listed next were all sequenced from one sample in a study of post-analysis software for immune sequencing data. Study results and limitations: There were five TRBV segments more frequent in patients than controls, and TRBV5-6, TRBV5-1 and TRBV20-1 were among them.

Researchers reported that TCR beta cDNA libraries carried unique molecular identifiers. TCRdb re-derived calls from the PCR reads in MiXCR, one entry per CDR3 protein. The table shows just over 250,000 distinct CDR3 sequences, with roughly a third occurring only once. No antigen is known for these receptors. The sample taken for sequencing was blood. Every receptor here comes from a girl aged 10 to 17 with multiple sclerosis.

V is TRBV5-1 and J is TRBJ1-2, with 9 bases that match TRBD1. The germline V gene encodes CDR1 SGHRS and CDR2 YFSETQ. V lost 4 bases, J lost 2 bases, and 9 bases stayed unmatched. There are 16 residues in the CDR3. CDR3 DNA: TGCGCCAGCAGCCAAGGCGGGACAGGGACCAACTATGGCTACACCTTC. Its translation: CASSQGGTGTNYGYTF.

The rearrangement joins TRBV7-2 to TRBJ1-2, with D tentatively TRBD1 (5 bases). The CDR3 is 14 residues long. With 1 base removed from V and 4 bases from J, the gap between germline ends came to 10 bases. Germline CDR1 SGHTA, CDR2 FQGNSA. The CDR3, as DNA: TGTGCCAGCAGCTTAGGACGGGGACCCTATGGCTACACCTTC. Translating gives CASSLGRGPYGYTF. The full variable domain, its missing parts supplied by reference TRBV7-2 and TRBJ1-2, is GAGVSQSPSNKVTEKGKDVELRCDPISGHTALYWYRQSLGQGLEFLIYFQGNSAPDKSGLPSDRFSAERTGGSVSTLTIQRTQQEDSAVYLCASSLGRGPYGYTFGSGTRLTVV.

About this clonotype: A much more abundant neighbour one base away suggests this may be a read error. The rearrangement uses TRBV28 and TRBJ2-1, with D perhaps TRBD2 (7 bases). Germline CDR1 is MDHEN and CDR2 is SYDVKM. This CDR3 is 13 amino acids long. CDR3 nucleotides: TGTGCCAACCCGGGGGGCGGGGGCAATAAGCAGTTCTTC. Its protein product is CANPGGGGNKQFF.

This rearrangement joins TRBV20-1 to TRBJ2-3, with 8 nucleotides matching TRBD2. This CDR3 is built from 15 residues. Trimming took 2 bases from V and 1 from J; bases not matched to a gene: 5. Looked up from germline, CDR1 is DFQATT and CDR2 is SNEGSKA (reference sequence). CDR3 coding DNA: TGCAGTGCTAGACCACCGGGACTAGGCACAGATACGCAGTATTTT. Translating gives CSARPPGLGTDTQYF.

This clonotype appeared many times. In DNA form, the CDR3 reads TGTGCCAGTACCTCCCGGACACTTATGTCTGGCTACACCTTC. It specifies CASTSRTLMSGYTF. This chain uses TRBV19 with TRBJ1-2; tentatively, D is TRBD1 (5 bases). Germline-derived CDR1 and CDR2 are LNHDA and SQIVND (reference sequence). Trimming removed 7 bases from V and 7 bases from J, with 19 bases in between. The CDR3 consists of 14 residues.

The rearrangement joins TRBV29-1 to TRBJ1-2; weak D call: TRBD1 (5 bases). Germline CDR1 reads SQVTM; CDR2 reads ANQGSEA. The CDR3 extends over 11 amino acids. V lost 1 base to trimming and J lost 6 bases, with 6 bases between them. DNA for the CDR3: TGCAGCGTTGAAGCCAGGGATGGCTACACCTTC. It specifies CSVEARDGYTF.

The chain is built from TRBV19 and TRBJ1-6, with 9 bases identical to TRBD1. CDR3 length equals 14 residues. From germline, CDR1 is LNHDA and CDR2 SQIVND (reference sequence). J was trimmed by 10 bases and V by 10 bases; bases with no gene match: 11. The CDR3 region is CATRDREGLSPLHF. CDR3 sequence (DNA): TGTGCCACCCGGGACAGGGAAGGTCTGTCACCCCTCCACTTT.

This clonotype has ten or more counts. The gene calls are TRBV29-1 and TRBJ2-1; D might be TRBD1 (6 bases). Trimming took 7 bases from V and 0 from J, leaving 10 bases between them. Germline lookup yields CDR1 SQVTM and CDR2 ANQGSEA. There are 13 residues in the CDR3. The chain's CDR3 is CSAYRDSYNEQFF. As DNA, the CDR3 is TGCAGCGCCTACAGGGACTCCTACAATGAGCAGTTCTTC.

The chain uses TRBV5-1 and TRBJ2-6; D is possibly TRBD1 or TRBD2 (5 bases each). This CDR3 has 15 residues. V was trimmed by 1 base and J by 2 bases, leaving 7 bases between them. Germline-derived CDR1 and CDR2 are SGHRS and YFSETQ. This CDR3 reads CASSLLGAGANVLTF. CDR3 sequence (DNA): TGCGCCAGCAGCTTGTTGGGGGCTGGGGCCAACGTCCTGACTTTC.